Sequencing of this TCR beta chain was carried out in a study of technical replicates of blood from a few donors. The data were produced by immunoSEQ multiplex PCR, yet TCRdb's version contains in-frame clones alone and is incomplete. The sample records around 83,000 clones, approximately 92% being singletons. Sequencing was performed on T cells isolated from PBMCs. This TCR was recovered from a human donor in good health. Some clones in this sample may be carry-over from other donors' samples.

DNA of the CDR3: TGTGCCAGCAGTTTCCAAGGGGCGAATTCACCCCTCCACTTT. This gives the protein CASSFQGANSPLHF. The chain uses TRBV27 and TRBJ1-6; D is possibly TRBD1 (5 bases). The germline V and J ends were trimmed by 3 bases and 7 bases, with 10 bases remaining between them. Germline CDR1 MNHEY, CDR2 SMNVEV (reference sequence). The CDR3 has 14 amino acids.